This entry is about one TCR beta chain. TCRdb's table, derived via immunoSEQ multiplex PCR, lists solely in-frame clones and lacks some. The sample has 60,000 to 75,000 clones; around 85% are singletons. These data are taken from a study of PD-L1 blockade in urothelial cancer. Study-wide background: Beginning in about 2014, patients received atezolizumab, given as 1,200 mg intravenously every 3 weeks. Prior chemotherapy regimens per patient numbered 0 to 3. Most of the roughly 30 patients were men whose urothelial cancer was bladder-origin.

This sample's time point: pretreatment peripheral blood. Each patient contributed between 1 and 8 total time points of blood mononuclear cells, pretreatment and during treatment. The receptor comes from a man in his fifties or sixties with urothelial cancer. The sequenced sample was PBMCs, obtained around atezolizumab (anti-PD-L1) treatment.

The CDR3 nucleotides read TGTGCCAGCAGCCCTCACAGGGCCCGGGCCAACGGGGCTTTCTTT. Translated: CASSPHRARANGAFF. This chain connects TRBV7-8 to TRBJ1-1, with a weak D call TRBD1 (6 bases). V was trimmed by 5 bases and J by 11 bases, leaving 24 bases between them. The CDR3 runs 15 residues. CDR1 and CDR2 from the germline V gene are SGHVS and FQNEAQ.